These 2 T cell receptor beta chains were all obtained from the same sample, sequenced in a study of blood T cell repertoires in COVID-19. The assay was immunoSEQ multiplex PCR, and TCRdb's table has in-frame clones only and misses some. Of almost 250,000 clones listed, more than 85% are singletons. The sample consisted of PBMCs or T cells enriched from blood (not recorded which). Every receptor here comes from a woman younger than 45 who had recovered from COVID-19.

The chain couples TRBV29-1 to TRBJ2-1; 12 nucleotides agree with TRBD1. With 3 bases clipped from V and 6 bases from J, the junction kept 3 bases outside the gene matches. Germline CDR1 reads SQVTM; CDR2 reads ANQGSEA. The CDR3 totals 14 residues. The CDR3 protein is CSVDGTGGSNEQFF. CDR3 DNA: TGCAGCGTTGACGGGACAGGGGGCTCCAATGAGCAGTTCTTC.

The chain links TRBV27 to TRBJ1-2; no definite D call. The germline gives CDR1 MNHEY, CDR2 SMNVEV (reference sequence). This CDR3 contains 13 residues. V lost 5 bases to trimming and J lost 3 bases, with 10 bases between them. CDR3 region: CASSLSPDYGYTF. CDR3 nucleotides: TGTGCCAGCAGTCTTTCTCCCGACTATGGCTACACCTTC.